This T cell receptor (beta chain) was obtained from a study of control samples from healthy donors and cancer patients. Produced via immunoSEQ multiplex PCR; TCRdb's table is partial and in-frame only. The table lists 130,000 or so clones, roughly 94% of them singletons. CDR3 size: 11 residues. The germline V gene has CDR1 SNHLY and CDR2 FYNNEI. The V gene lost 8 bases and the J gene lost 2 bases, with 6 bases spanning the gap. V usage is TRBV2 and J usage is TRBJ1-2; D unclear. The source material was blood. The source is a middle-aged man in good health. This CDR3 reads CASARNYGYTF. DNA for the CDR3: TGTGCCAGCGCAAGGAACTATGGCTACACCTTC.